The 27 T cell receptor beta chains listed next were all sequenced from one sample in a study of T cell responses to AZD1222 COVID-19 vaccine. TCRdb's table, derived via immunoSEQ multiplex PCR, lists solely in-frame clones and lacks some. The table records fewer than 200,000 clones, 90% to 95% of them present only once. The sequencing used peripheral blood, collected 28 days after the second AZD1222 dose. All receptors come from an adult who received the AZD1222 COVID-19 vaccine.

The chain combines TRBV5-1 with TRBJ1-1; D remains ambiguous. V lost 3 bases and J 7 bases, leaving 16 bases between the germline ends. Germline CDR1 and CDR2: SGHRS and YFSETQ. There are 14 residues in the CDR3. The CDR3 sequence is CASSWGGSPIEAFF. In nucleotides, the CDR3 is TGCGCCAGCAGCTGGGGAGGGAGCCCCATTGAAGCTTTCTTT.

The chain carries TRBV4-3 and TRBJ1-1, with D maybe TRBD1 (5 bases). Germline V gives CDR1 LGHNA, CDR2 YSLEER. There are 15 residues in the CDR3. The V end lost 3 bases, the J end lost 4 bases, and 15 bases lay between the germline ends. CDR3 DNA sequence: TGCGCCAGCAGCCATGGCCAGGGCGGGGGCACTGAAGCTTTCTTT. It codes for CASSHGQGGGTEAFF.

V usage is TRBV5-1 and J usage is TRBJ2-2; D is undetermined. V was shortened by 0 bases and J by 2 bases, with 5 bases between the two germline ends. Germline CDR1 reads SGHRS; CDR2 reads YFSETQ. The CDR3 has 14 residues. The CDR3 DNA reads TGCGCCAGCAGCTTGGACCTAAACACCGGGGAGCTGTTTTTT. Encoded protein: CASSLDLNTGELFF.

CDR3 residues: CASSPTANYNEQFF. The CDR3 DNA sequence: TGTGCCAGCAGCCCGACAGCTAATTACAATGAGCAGTTCTTC. This rearrangement joins TRBV7-9 to TRBJ2-1; maybe TRBD1 (5 bases). The CDR3 has 14 amino acids. In germline, CDR1 is SEHNR, CDR2 FQNEAQ (reference sequence). Deletions cut 5 bases from V and 4 bases from J, with 12 bases between.

This clone was picked up a small number of times. This chain joins TRBV6-1 and TRBJ1-3; D unclear. V was cut by 2 bases and J by 7 bases, with 24 bases left in between. The germline CDR1 and CDR2 sequences are MNHNS and SASEGT. The CDR3 is 18 residues long. The DNA for the CDR3 is TGTGCCAGCAGTGAATGGCAGTTCACCCCTTCGGCCGGCAACACCATATATTTT. This translates into CASSEWQFTPSAGNTIYF.

The V and J genes are TRBV4-1 and TRBJ2-2; no reliable D call. The length of the CDR3 is 16 residues. V shed 4 bases and J shed 1 base, with 13 bases lying between them. Germline lookup yields CDR1 MGHRA and CDR2 YSYEKL. The CDR3 coding sequence is TGCGCCAGCAGCCCAGAGCGACCGATGAACACCGGGGAGCTGTTTTTT. Its translation is CASSPERPMNTGELFF.

In DNA, the CDR3 is TGTGCCAGCAGCTTATTTGGCTCAGGGAGCTCCTACGAGCAGTACTTC. It codes for CASSLFGSGSSYEQYF. The chain combines TRBV7-3 with TRBJ2-7; possibly TRBD1 or TRBD2 for D (5 bases each). The CDR3 loop spans 16 amino acids. The ends were cut back, 2 bases at V and 0 bases at J, with 14 bases in the middle. Germline loops: CDR1 SGHTA, CDR2 FQGTGA.

The rearrangement links TRBV18 to TRBJ2-7; no clear D gene. The germline V gene has CDR1 KGHSH and CDR2 LQKENI. The V end lost 3 bases, the J end lost 2 bases, and 11 bases lay between the germline ends. This CDR3 has 14 residues. CDR3 nucleotides: TGTGCCAGCTCACCGACGGACGAGGCCTACGAGCAGTACTTC. Its translation is CASSPTDEAYEQYF.

V usage is TRBV28 and J usage is TRBJ1-4; D uncertain. The CDR3 contains 13 residues. Germline V gene sequence: CDR1 MDHEN, CDR2 SYDVKM. The V gene lost 10 bases and the J gene lost 2 bases, with 11 bases spanning the gap. CDR3 in DNA: TGTGCCACCCAAGGCGCCACTAATGAAAAACTGTTTTTT. Amino acid sequence: CATQGATNEKLFF. The full variable domain, its missing parts supplied by reference TRBV28 and TRBJ1-4, is DVKVTQSSRYLVKRTGEKVFLECVQDMDHENMFWYRQDPGLGLRLIYFSYDVKMKEKGDIPEGYSVSREKKERFSLILESASTNQTSMYLCATQGATNEKLFFGSGTQLSVL.

This clone has only one observation. V and J are TRBV2 and TRBJ2-1; TRBD2 aligns across 7 bases. The CDR3 is made up of 13 amino acids. Germline CDR1 reads SNHLY; CDR2 reads FYNNEI. V gave up 9 bases and J gave up 6 bases; unmatched junction bases: 8. DNA of the CDR3: TGTGCCAGGACGGGACTACTGAGCAATGAGCAGTTCTTC. Translated: CARTGLLSNEQFF.

J is TRBJ2-7 and V is TRBV2, with unresolved D. V lost 6 bases, J lost 0 bases, and 12 bases lay in between. The CDR3 totals 14 residues. The V gene's germline CDR1 is SNHLY and CDR2 FYNNEI. The CDR3 DNA follows: TGTGCCAGCAGCGGCTCGGAAGTCTCCTACGAGCAGTACTTC. Protein: CASSGSEVSYEQYF.

The chain is built from TRBV7-9 and TRBJ2-1; 8 nucleotides line up with TRBD2. CDR1 is SEHNR, CDR2 FQNEAQ, per germline (reference sequence). This CDR3 region has 18 residues. Trimming took 5 bases from V and 5 from J; bases not matched to a gene: 17. The CDR3 nucleotides are TGTGCCAGCAGCCCCCCAAGTAGCGGGGTTTTTATGGACAATGAGCAGTTCTTC. This sequence encodes CASSPPSSGVFMDNEQFF.

This clone has only a few counts. V and J are TRBV25-1 and TRBJ2-1; 7 bases map to TRBD1. In germline, CDR1 is MGHDK, CDR2 SYGVNS. Unmatched junction bases numbered 5, after V lost 0 bases and J lost 0 bases. The CDR3 has 17 amino acids. The CDR3, as DNA: TGTGCCAGCAGTGAATATAAATGGGACAGCTCCTACAATGAGCAGTTCTTC. This codes for CASSEYKWDSSYNEQFF.

The chain carries TRBV19 and TRBJ2-2; tentatively, D is TRBD2 (6 bases). This CDR3 is built from 15 residues. The germline V gene has CDR1 LNHDA and CDR2 SQIVND (reference sequence). V was clipped by 4 bases and J by 4 bases, with 13 bases between them. In DNA form, the CDR3 reads TGTGCCAGTAGTACACCGGGACTCTCCACCGGGGAGCTGTTTTTT. Encoded protein: CASSTPGLSTGELFF.

CDR3 region: CASSGPGTGMTEAFF. The DNA of the CDR3 is TGCGCCAGCAGCGGTCCCGGGACAGGGATGACTGAAGCTTTCTTT. This sequence joins TRBV5-1 and TRBJ1-1, with 9 bases matching TRBD1. Germline CDR1 is SGHRS and CDR2 is YFSETQ. V lost 4 bases and J lost 5; bases outside the gene matches: 9. The CDR3 is 15 residues long. The whole variable domain, remainder taken from reference TRBV5-1 and TRBJ1-1, is KAGVTQTPRYLIKTRGQQVTLSCSPISGHRSVSWYQQTPGQGLQFLFEYFSETQRNKGNFPGRFSGRQFSNSRSEMNVSTLELGDSALYLCASSGPGTGMTEAFFGQGTRLTVV.

This clone was seen more than once but under ten times. The chain couples TRBV27 to TRBJ2-7, with TRBD1 matching over 8 bases. Germline CDR1 and CDR2: MNHEY and SMNVEV (reference sequence). CDR3 size: 13 residues. V shed 5 bases, J shed 6 bases, and the junction held 6 bases outside the gene matches. The DNA of the CDR3 is TGTGCCAGCAGTGCGACAGGGGTCGGCGAGCAGTACTTC. Encoded protein: CASSATGVGEQYF.

This chain joins TRBV5-6 and TRBJ1-5, with D possibly TRBD1 on 5 matching bases. There are 15 residues in the CDR3. The germline V gene encodes CDR1 SGHDT and CDR2 YYEEEE. The germline V and J ends were trimmed by 4 bases and 0 bases, with 11 bases remaining between them. CDR3 nucleotide sequence: TGTGCCAGCAGCGTCTCGGGGGTTAGCAATCAGCCCCAGCATTTT. Encoded protein: CASSVSGVSNQPQHF.

In the case of this clone: The sample carries other DNA sequences with the same CDR3. The chain carries TRBV7-3 and TRBJ1-5, with D unclear. The V end was cut by 5 bases, the J end by 2 bases, with 7 bases between. Germline V CDR1 and CDR2: SGHTA, FQGTGA. This CDR3 is 13 amino acids long. The CDR3 region has the DNA TGTGCCAGCAGCCTGGACGGCAATCAGCCCCAGCATTTT. Residues: CASSLDGNQPQHF.

This clone is a singleton in its sample. This chain uses TRBV13 with TRBJ2-1; perhaps TRBD2 as D (6 bases). Trimming pared 5 bases from V and 0 bases from J, leaving 17 bases between. Germline lookup yields CDR1 PRHDT and CDR2 FYEKMQ (reference sequence). The CDR3 is 17 amino acids. CDR3 coding DNA: TGTGCCAGCAGCCCATATAGCGGAAGTAGCTCCTACAATGAGCAGTTCTTC. As protein: CASSPYSGSSSYNEQFF.

The chain links TRBV29-1 to TRBJ2-1; TRBD2 matches 8 bases. The CDR3 spans 15 residues. The J segment lost 4 bases and the V segment lost 6 bases, leaving 11 bases of the junction unmatched. Germline loops: CDR1 SQVTM, CDR2 ANQGSEA. CDR3 coding DNA: TGCAGCGTCCCAGATACTAGCGGACCTTACAATGAGCAGTTCTTC. Amino acids: CSVPDTSGPYNEQFF.

The V and J genes are TRBV27 and TRBJ1-2; 8 nucleotides align to TRBD1. The CDR3 loop spans 14 amino acids. Per germline, CDR1 MNHEY and CDR2 SMNVEV (reference sequence). Trimming took 4 bases from V and 5 from J; bases not matched to a gene: 6. The CDR3 loop is CASSYQGAQYGYTF. The DNA of the CDR3 is TGTGCCAGCAGTTATCAGGGGGCGCAATATGGCTACACCTTC.

The V and J genes are TRBV5-1 and TRBJ2-1; 8 positions agree with TRBD2. Germline V gene data show CDR1 as SGHRS and CDR2 as YFSETQ. V shed 2 bases and J 6 bases; nucleotides not matched to a gene: 4. The CDR3 spans 14 residues. The CDR3 DNA is TGCGCCAGCAGCTTAGCGGGGGTGAGCAATGAGCAGTTCTTC. Its protein product is CASSLAGVSNEQFF.

This chain links TRBV11-3 with TRBJ2-5, with D unclear. The CDR3 runs to 13 residues. V lost 2 bases and J lost 1, with 5 bases in between. CDR1 and CDR2 from the germline V gene are SGHNT and YENEEA. DNA for the CDR3: TGTGCCAGCAGCTTACTAGTCCAAGAGACCCAGTACTTC. It specifies CASSLLVQETQYF.

This chain links TRBV19 with TRBJ1-1, with unresolved D. Germline values: CDR1 LNHDA, CDR2 SQIVND (reference sequence). The CDR3 loop spans 13 amino acids. Trimming removed 3 bases at V and 4 bases at J, with 9 bases between. The CDR3 loop reads CASSIARRTEAFF. In nucleotides, the CDR3 is TGTGCCAGTAGTATTGCCCGACGCACTGAAGCTTTCTTT.

The chain is built from TRBV7-8 and TRBJ2-7; D is perhaps TRBD1 or TRBD2 (5 bases each). The CDR3 is 14 residues long. V lost 3 bases to trimming and J lost 8 bases, with 17 bases between them. Germline V gene lookup returns CDR1 SGHVS and CDR2 FQNEAQ. This chain's CDR3 is CASSFYGAELKQYF. The CDR3 bases are TGTGCCAGCAGCTTCTACGGGGCGGAATTAAAGCAGTACTTC. Full variable domain (remainder filled in from reference TRBV7-8 and TRBJ2-7): GAGVSQSPRYKVAKRGQDVALRCDPISGHVSLFWYQQALGQGPEFLTYFQNEAQLDKSGLPSDRFFAERPEGSVSTLKIQRTQQEDSAVYLCASSFYGAELKQYFGPGTRLTVT.

The gene calls are TRBV4-2 and TRBJ2-1, with 10 positions matching TRBD2. V shed 4 bases, J shed 5 bases, and the junction held 5 bases outside the gene matches. The CDR3 sequence is 15 residues long. The germline CDR1 and CDR2 sequences are LGHNA and YNFKEQ. CDR3 sequence: CASSPRTSGNNEQFF. The DNA for the CDR3 is TGTGCCAGCAGCCCCCGGACTAGCGGTAACAATGAGCAGTTCTTC.

This clone was counted once. The chain combines TRBV4-1 with TRBJ1-6, with 12 positions matching TRBD1. Unmatched junction bases numbered 3, after V lost 1 base and J lost 5 bases. The CDR3 has 17 amino acids. Germline V CDR1 and CDR2: MGHRA, YSYEKL. CDR3 sequence (DNA): TGCGCCAGCAGCCAAGGGGACAGGGGGCACGATAATTCACCCCTCCACTTT. Its protein is CASSQGDRGHDNSPLHF.